This T cell receptor (beta chain) was sequenced during a study of identical twins. There are a few counts of this clonotype. Using its own MiXCR run on the 5' RACE reads, TCRdb lists one record per CDR3 protein. The sample shows 200,000 to 250,000 distinct CDR3 sequences, approximately 7% of them seen only once. V shed 3 bases and J shed 2 bases, with 1 base lying between them. The CDR3 contains 11 residues. Per germline, CDR1 ENHRY and CDR2 SYGVKD. Separately, the same data were catalogued under a study of yellow fever vaccine responses in identical twins.

The receptor's source is a woman aged 18-29 years in good health. Source material: memory (CD45RO+) T cells sorted from blood. The rearrangement joins TRBV10-3 to TRBJ1-1; unclear D gene. DNA for the CDR3: TGTGCCATCAGTGATAACACTGAAGCTTTCTTT. Amino acids: CAISDNTEAFF.